The 15 T cell receptor beta chains in this list originate from one sample, sequenced in a study of early stage breast cancer tumors. Clones were sequenced by immunoSEQ multiplex PCR, and TCRdb holds only the in-frame ones, with some missing. Among 60,000 to 75,000 clones listed, 75% to 90% were seen once. The material sequenced was blood. The receptors originated from a person aged 40-50 years with breast cancer.

The chain links TRBV5-1 to TRBJ1-2, with D perhaps matching TRBD1 (6 bases). Germline-derived CDR1 and CDR2 are SGHRS and YFSETQ. Trimming removed 0 bases at V and 4 bases at J, with 10 bases between. This CDR3 spans 14 amino acids. CDR3 DNA: TGCGCCAGCAGCTTGGACGGGGGCGGCTATGGCTACACCTTC. Protein sequence: CASSLDGGGYGYTF.

The sample holds one count of this clone. The chain joins TRBV4-2 to TRBJ1-5; D is possibly TRBD1 (5 bases). The CDR3 extends over 16 amino acids. The V and J ends lost 0 bases and 1 base respectively, with 10 bases between them. The germline V gene encodes CDR1 LGHNA and CDR2 YNFKEQ. CDR3 DNA sequence: TGTGCCAGCAGCCAAGATGGGGAGGGGAGCAATCAGCCCCAGCATTTT. It specifies CASSQDGEGSNQPQHF.

As DNA, the CDR3 is TGTGCCAGCAGTTTCTTCCTAGCGGGAGAGATTGAGCAGTTCTTC. It yields the protein CASSFFLAGEIEQFF. The rearrangement joins TRBV28 to TRBJ2-1; 10 nucleotides agree with TRBD2. With V trimmed by 3 bases and J by 9 bases, 8 bases remained unmatched. This CDR3 spans 15 amino acids. CDR1 and CDR2 from the germline V gene are MDHEN and SYDVKM.

The chain links TRBV29-1 to TRBJ1-2, with D uncertain. The ends were cut back, 2 bases at V and 0 bases at J, with 13 bases in the middle. Germline V CDR1 and CDR2: SQVTM, ANQGSEA. The CDR3 extends over 15 amino acids. The CDR3 region is CSVERDLGSNYGYTF. In DNA, the CDR3 is TGCAGCGTTGAAAGGGATCTTGGGTCTAACTATGGCTACACCTTC.

This clone was picked up one time. This sample includes further DNA sequences coding for the same CDR3. The chain links TRBV7-2 to TRBJ1-5; no reliable D call. Deletions cut 1 base from V and 6 bases from J, with 7 bases between. The length of the CDR3 is 13 residues. The V gene's germline CDR1 is SGHTA and CDR2 FQGNSA. CDR3 DNA: TGTGCCAGCAGCTTAGTTTCGGGTCAGCCCCAGCATTTT. Its protein is CASSLVSGQPQHF.

The rearrangement uses TRBV6-1 and TRBJ2-7, with 9 positions matching TRBD1. The CDR3 totals 13 residues. Germline values: CDR1 MNHNS, CDR2 SASEGT. J lost 4 bases, V lost 7 bases, and 5 bases had no gene match. CDR3 in amino acids: CASTNRGPYEQYF. CDR3 sequence (DNA): TGTGCCAGCACCAACAGGGGGCCGTACGAGCAGTACTTC.

This chain joins TRBV15 and TRBJ1-1; tentatively, D is TRBD1 (5 bases). The CDR3 is made up of 14 amino acids. CDR1 LNHNV and CDR2 YYDKDF come from the germline V gene (reference sequence). Trimming took off 3 bases at V and 2 bases at J, with 10 bases between the two ends. The CDR3 loop is CATSRQGVNTEAFF. Here the CDR3 DNA reads TGTGCCACCAGCAGGCAAGGGGTAAACACTGAAGCTTTCTTT.

J is TRBJ1-5 and V is TRBV6-5; D is unresolved. The germline CDR1 and CDR2 sequences are MNHEY and SVGAGI. CDR3 size: 15 residues. V was cut by 5 bases and J by 5 bases, with 16 bases left in between. CDR3 coding DNA: TGTGCCAGCAGTCCGCCTCCCCCTGGGGATCAGCCCCAGCATTTT. As protein: CASSPPPPGDQPQHF.

This chain connects TRBV18 to TRBJ2-7; 8 bases agree with TRBD1. The germline gives CDR1 KGHSH, CDR2 LQKENI. The CDR3 consists of 14 residues. Unmatched junction bases numbered 6, after V lost 6 bases and J lost 2 bases. The CDR3 coding sequence is TGTGCCAGCTCTCAACAGGGGGTCCCCTACGAGCAGTACTTC. Translated, it gives CASSQQGVPYEQYF.

This sequence joins TRBV5-1 and TRBJ2-1, with 10 bases identical to TRBD2. Unmatched junction bases numbered 10, after V lost 0 bases and J lost 7 bases. CDR3 length equals 17 residues. Germline CDR1 is SGHRS and CDR2 is YFSETQ. The CDR3 protein is CASSLGLAGEAGNEQFF. CDR3 coding DNA: TGCGCCAGCAGCTTGGGGCTAGCGGGAGAAGCGGGGAATGAGCAGTTCTTC.

The CDR3 protein is CASSAWGGMTDTQYF. The CDR3, as DNA: TGTGCCAGCAGTGCCTGGGGTGGGATGACAGATACGCAGTATTTT. The chain recombines TRBV6-6 with TRBJ2-3, with no clear D. The CDR3 length is 15 residues. Germline loops: CDR1 MNHNY, CDR2 SVGAGI (reference sequence). V was clipped by 5 bases and J by 3 bases, with 15 bases between them.

This clone was picked up one time. The chain employs TRBV5-1 and TRBJ2-7; tentative D call: TRBD1 (6 bases). Germline-derived CDR1 and CDR2 are SGHRS and YFSETQ. Trimming removed 4 bases at V and 5 bases at J, with 10 bases between. The CDR3 consists of 12 residues. The CDR3 DNA reads TGCGCCAGCAGCAAACAGGGTCACGAGCAGTACTTC. This encodes CASSKQGHEQYF.

The chain couples TRBV25-1 to TRBJ2-5; TRBD1 matches 10 bases. The trim removed 5 bases at V and 5 bases at J, leaving 8 bases unmatched. The CDR3 is made up of 15 amino acids. Looked up from germline, CDR1 is MGHDK and CDR2 is SYGVNS. The CDR3 coding sequence is TGTGCCAGCAGTCCCTCCCGGACAGGGGGTGAGACCCAGTACTTC. Its protein is CASSPSRTGGETQYF.

J is TRBJ1-5 and V is TRBV28; D gene unclear. This CDR3 is 13 amino acids long. Germline CDR1 reads MDHEN; CDR2 reads SYDVKM. Trimming shortened V by 3 bases and J by 7 bases, and 10 bases separated the two germline ends. Written as DNA, the CDR3 is TGTGCCAGCAGTTTTAGGCGGCAGCAGCCCCAGCATTTT. This translates into CASSFRRQQPQHF.

The chain recombines TRBV7-9 with TRBJ2-1, with 8 bases fitting TRBD1. Germline assignment: CDR1 SEHNR and CDR2 FQNEAQ (reference sequence). The CDR3 runs 17 residues. The trim removed 2 bases at V and 4 bases at J, leaving 10 bases unmatched. The CDR3 is CASSLQYTGGIYNEQFF. CDR3 sequence (DNA): TGTGCCAGCAGCTTACAATACACAGGGGGTATTTACAATGAGCAGTTCTTC. Together with reference TRBV7-9 and TRBJ2-1, the CDR3 gives the full variable domain: DTGVSQNPRHKITKRGQNVTFRCDPISEHNRLYWYRQTLGQGPEFLTYFQNEAQLEKSRLLSDRFSAERPKGSFSTLEIQRTEQGDSAMYLCASSLQYTGGIYNEQFFGPGTRLTVL.